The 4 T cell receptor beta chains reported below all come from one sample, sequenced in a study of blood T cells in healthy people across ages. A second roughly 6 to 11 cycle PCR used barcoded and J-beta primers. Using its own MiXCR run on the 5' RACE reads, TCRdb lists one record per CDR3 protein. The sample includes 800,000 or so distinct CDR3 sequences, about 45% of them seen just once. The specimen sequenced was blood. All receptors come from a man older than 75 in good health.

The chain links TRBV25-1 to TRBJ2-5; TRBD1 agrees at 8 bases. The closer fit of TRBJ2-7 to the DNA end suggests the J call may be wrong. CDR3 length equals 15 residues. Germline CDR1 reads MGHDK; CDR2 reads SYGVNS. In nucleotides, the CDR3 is TGTGCCAGCAGTCCCGGCGACAGGGGAGTAGGCGAGCAGTACTTC. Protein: CASSPGDRGVGEQYF.

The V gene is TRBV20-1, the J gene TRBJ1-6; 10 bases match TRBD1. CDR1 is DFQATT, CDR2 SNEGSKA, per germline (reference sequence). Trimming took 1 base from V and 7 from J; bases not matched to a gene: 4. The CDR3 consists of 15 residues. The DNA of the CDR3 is TGCAGTGCTAGAGGAAGGACAGGGGGAAATTCACCCCTCCACTTT. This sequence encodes CSARGRTGGNSPLHF.

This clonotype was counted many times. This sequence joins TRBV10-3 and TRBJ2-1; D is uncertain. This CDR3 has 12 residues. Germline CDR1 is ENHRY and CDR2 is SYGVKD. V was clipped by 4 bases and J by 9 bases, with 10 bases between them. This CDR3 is CAISGGSSEQFF. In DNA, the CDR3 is TGTGCCATCAGTGGGGGTAGCAGTGAGCAGTTCTTC.

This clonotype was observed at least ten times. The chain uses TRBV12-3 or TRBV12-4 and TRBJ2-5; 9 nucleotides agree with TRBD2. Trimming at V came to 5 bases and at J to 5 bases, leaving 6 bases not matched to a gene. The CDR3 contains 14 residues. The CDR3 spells CASSPGTSWETQYF. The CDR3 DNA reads TGTGCCAGCAGTCCAGGGACTAGCTGGGAGACCCAGTACTTC.